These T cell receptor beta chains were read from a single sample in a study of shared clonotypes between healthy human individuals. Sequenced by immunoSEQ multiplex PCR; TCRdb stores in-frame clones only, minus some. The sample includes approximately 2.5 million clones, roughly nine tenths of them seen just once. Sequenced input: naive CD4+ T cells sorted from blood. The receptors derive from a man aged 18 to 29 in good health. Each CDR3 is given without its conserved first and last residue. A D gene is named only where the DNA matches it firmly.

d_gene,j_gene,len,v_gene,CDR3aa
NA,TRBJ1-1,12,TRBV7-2,ASSLGLMNTEAF
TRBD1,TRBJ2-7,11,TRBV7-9,ASSPRTGYEQY
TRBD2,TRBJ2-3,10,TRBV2,ASRGLAGTQY
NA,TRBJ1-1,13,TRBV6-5,ASSYSGRENTEAF
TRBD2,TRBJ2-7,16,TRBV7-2,ASSLELAGGQSSYEQY
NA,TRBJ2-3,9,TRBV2,ASRTSSTQY
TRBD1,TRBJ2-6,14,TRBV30,AWVRTGGVGANVLT
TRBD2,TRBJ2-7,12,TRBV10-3,AISEGGGTYEQY
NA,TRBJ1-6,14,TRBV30,AWSVPRPGYNSPLH
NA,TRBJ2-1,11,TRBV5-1,ASSSGADNEQF
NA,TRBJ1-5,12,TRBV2,ASLDRNSNQPQH
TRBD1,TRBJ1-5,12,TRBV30,AWGGQARGQPQH
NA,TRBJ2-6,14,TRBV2,ASSEARSSGANVLT
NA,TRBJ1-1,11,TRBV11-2,ASSRRSELEAF
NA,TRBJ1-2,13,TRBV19,ASSIDQGTSYGYT
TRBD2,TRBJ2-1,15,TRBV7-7,ASSLVPAGIVPNEQF
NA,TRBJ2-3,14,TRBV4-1,ASSQVQGPPADTQY
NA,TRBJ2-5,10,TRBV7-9,ASRRQEETQY
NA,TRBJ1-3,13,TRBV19,ASTPAASSGNTIY
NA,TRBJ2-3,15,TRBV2,ASSEGARRGWADTQY
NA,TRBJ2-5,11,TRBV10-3,AISSGPEKIQY
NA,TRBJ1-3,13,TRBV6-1,ASSEIGGSGNTIY
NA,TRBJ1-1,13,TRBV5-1,ASSPSTLPNTEAF
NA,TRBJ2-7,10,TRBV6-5,ASSYDWGEQY
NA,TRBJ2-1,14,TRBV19,ASSLAGQLIYNEQF
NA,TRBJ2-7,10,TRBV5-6,ASSSRYYEQY
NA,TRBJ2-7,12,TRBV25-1,ASSGAGSLYEQY
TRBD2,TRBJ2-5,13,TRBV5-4,ASSTGLAEQETQY